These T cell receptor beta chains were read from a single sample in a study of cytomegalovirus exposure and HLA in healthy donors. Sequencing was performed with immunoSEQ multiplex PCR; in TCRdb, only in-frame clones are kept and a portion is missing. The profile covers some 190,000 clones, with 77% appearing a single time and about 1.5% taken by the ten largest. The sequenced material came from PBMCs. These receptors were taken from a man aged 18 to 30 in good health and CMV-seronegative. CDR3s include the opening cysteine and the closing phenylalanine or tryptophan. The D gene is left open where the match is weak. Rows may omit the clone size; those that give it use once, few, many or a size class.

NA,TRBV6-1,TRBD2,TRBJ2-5,TGTGCCAGCAGTGAAGCTAGCGGGGGGCAAGAGACCCAGTACTTC,CASSEASGGQETQYF
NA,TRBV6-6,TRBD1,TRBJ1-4,TGTGCCAGCAGTTATATCGTGACAGGGGCTGAAAAACTGTTTTTT,CASSYIVTGAEKLFF
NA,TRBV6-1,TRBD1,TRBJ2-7,TGTGCCAGCAGTGAATGGACAGGGGGTTCCGAGCAGTACTTC,CASSEWTGGSEQYF
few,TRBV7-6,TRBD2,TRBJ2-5,TGTGCCAGCAGCCCGGGACTAGCGGTGATCTGGGCCCAGTACTTC,CASSPGLAVIWAQYF
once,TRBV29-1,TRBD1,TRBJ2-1,TGCAGCGTTGGGACAGGGTTTGCTGGAGAGCAGTTCTTC,CSVGTGFAGEQFF
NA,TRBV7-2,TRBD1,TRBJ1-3,TGTGCCAGCAGCCTGACTCAGGGGGCATCTGGAAACACCATATATTTT,CASSLTQGASGNTIYF
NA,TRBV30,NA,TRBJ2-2,TGTGCCTTAATCGGGCGGGACCTGAACACCGGGGAGCTGTTTTTT,CALIGRDLNTGELFF
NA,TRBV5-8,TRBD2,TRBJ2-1,TGTGCCAGCAGCTTGGACTTCCTAGCGGTTTCCTACAATGAGCAGTTCTTC,CASSLDFLAVSYNEQFF
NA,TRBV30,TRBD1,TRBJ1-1,TGTGCCTGCTCGGGGACAGGGGGCTCCATGAACACTGAAGCTTTCTTT,CACSGTGGSMNTEAFF
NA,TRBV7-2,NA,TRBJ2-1,TGTGCCAGCAGCTTAGTGGAAGGGGCCCTCAATGAGCAGTTCTTC,CASSLVEGALNEQFF
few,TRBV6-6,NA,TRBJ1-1,TGTGCCAGCAGCTTAACAGGAAAGTATATGAACACTGAAGCTTTCTTT,CASSLTGKYMNTEAFF
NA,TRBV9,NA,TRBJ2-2,TGTGCCAGCAGCGTAGACCCGAACCGGGACACCTCGGACGGGGAGCTGTTTTTT,CASSVDPNRDTSDGELFF
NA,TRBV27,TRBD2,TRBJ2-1,TGTGCCAGCAGGCCGAGCGGGGGGCCCTACAATGAGCAGTTCTTC,CASRPSGGPYNEQFF
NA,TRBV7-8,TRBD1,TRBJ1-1,TGTGCCAGCAGCGTCGAGGGGGCGGGAAACACTGAAGCTTTCTTT,CASSVEGAGNTEAFF
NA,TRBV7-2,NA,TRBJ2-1,TGTGCCAGCAGCTTAGTTGGGGCAGGGAATTACAATGAGCAGTTCTTC,CASSLVGAGNYNEQFF
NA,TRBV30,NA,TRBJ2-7,TGTGCCTGGAGCGTTGGGGGGGGCCAGCAGTACTTC,CAWSVGGGQQYF
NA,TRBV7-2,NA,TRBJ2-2,TGTGCCAGCAGCTTAGGTGTTTACGGGGAGCTGTTTTTT,CASSLGVYGELFF
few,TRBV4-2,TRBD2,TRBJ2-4,TGTGCCAGCAGCCTTGATCCTACTAGCGGGGTAGGGGACATTCAGTACTTC,CASSLDPTSGVGDIQYF
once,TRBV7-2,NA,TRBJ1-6,TGTGCCAGCAGCTTAGTTCCCAGGGGCAACTATTCACCCCTCCACTTT,CASSLVPRGNYSPLHF
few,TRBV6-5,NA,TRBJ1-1,TGTGCCAGCAGCACGACACGGAACACTGAAGCTTTCTTT,CASSTTRNTEAFF
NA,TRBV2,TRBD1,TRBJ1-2,TGTGCCAGCAGTGTGACAGGGAACGGCTACACCTTC,CASSVTGNGYTF
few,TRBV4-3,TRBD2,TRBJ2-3,TGCGCCAGCAGCCAAGAGAGGACTAGCGGGGGCGGCAGCACAGATACGCAGTATTTT,CASSQERTSGGGSTDTQYF
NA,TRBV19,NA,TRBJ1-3,TGTGCCAGTAGCACCCGACAGGACGCCTCTGGAAACACCATATATTTT,CASSTRQDASGNTIYF
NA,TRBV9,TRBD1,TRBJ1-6,TGTGCCAGCAGCGCCCAATCCGGGACAGCTAATTCACCCCTCCACTTT,CASSAQSGTANSPLHF
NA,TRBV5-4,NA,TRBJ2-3,TGTGCCAGCAGCCAGTTACAGGAAACAGATACGCAGTATTTT,CASSQLQETDTQYF
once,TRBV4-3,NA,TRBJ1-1,TGCGCCAGCAGCCACTCAGGGGCAACTGAAGCTTTCTTT,CASSHSGATEAFF
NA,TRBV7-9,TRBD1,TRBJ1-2,TGTGCCAGCAGATTCCCACAGGGGACGGACTATGGCTACACCTTC,CASRFPQGTDYGYTF
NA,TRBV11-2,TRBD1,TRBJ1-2,TGTGCCAGCAGCTTAGGAGTAGGGGGCGCTAACTATGGCTACACCTTC,CASSLGVGGANYGYTF
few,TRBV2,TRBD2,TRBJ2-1,TGTGCCAGCAGTGATCGAACCCTCAGCGGGGGTGAGCAGTTCTTC,CASSDRTLSGGEQFF
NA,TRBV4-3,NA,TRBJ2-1,TGCGCCAGCAGCCAAGCAGTGGCAGGGGCCCTGAGCTCCTACAATGAGCAGTTCTTC,CASSQAVAGALSSYNEQFF
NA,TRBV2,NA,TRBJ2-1,TGTGCCAGCGTTAATAACAGGGATTTATCCTACAATGAGCAGTTCTTC,CASVNNRDLSYNEQFF
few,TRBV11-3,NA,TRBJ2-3,TGTGCCAGCAGCCCTAGCGGCACAGATACGCAGTATTTT,CASSPSGTDTQYF
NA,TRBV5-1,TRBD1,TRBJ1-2,TGCGCCAGCAAGGGTTTACAGGGGGCGTATGGCTACACCTTC,CASKGLQGAYGYTF
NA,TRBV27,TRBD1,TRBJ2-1,TGTGCCAGCAGTCTTCGGACAGGGGTACCCTACAATGAGCAGCTCTTC,CASSLRTGVPYNEQLF